This entry lists 29 T cell receptor beta chains sequenced from one sample in a study of blood T cell repertoires in COVID-19. Sequencing used immunoSEQ multiplex PCR; TCRdb keeps in-frame clones, though not all of them. The sample contains approximately 100,000 clones, roughly 84% of which appear only once. Material for sequencing was peripheral blood. All receptors derive from a human donor in a cohort sampled during active COVID-19.

The chain links TRBV6-5 to TRBJ2-7, with 9 positions matching TRBD2. V trimming: 2 bases; J trimming: 3 bases; junction bases outside the gene matches: 5. The germline CDR1 and CDR2 sequences are MNHEY and SVGAGI. The CDR3 is 15 residues long. CDR3 DNA sequence: TGTGCCAGCAGTTACGGGTCTAGCGGGGACTACGAGCAGTACTTC. This translates into CASSYGSSGDYEQYF.

V and J are TRBV9 and TRBJ1-1; 7 positions match TRBD1. Losses at the gene ends were 1 base for V and 1 base for J; bases not matched to a gene: 4. CDR1 and CDR2 from the germline V gene are SGDLS and YYNGEE. The CDR3 runs 15 residues. This CDR3 is CASSVRTGPNTEAFF. CDR3 bases: TGTGCCAGCAGCGTACGGACAGGACCGAACACTGAAGCTTTCTTT.

The rearrangement uses TRBV5-1 and TRBJ2-1; maybe TRBD1 (5 bases). This CDR3 has 16 amino acids. Trimming took off 3 bases at V and 6 bases at J, with 19 bases between the two ends. Germline-derived CDR1 and CDR2 are SGHRS and YFSETQ. The CDR3 is CASSSPLGALLNEQFF. The CDR3 DNA is TGCGCCAGCAGCTCCCCGCTTGGGGCGCTCCTCAATGAGCAGTTCTTC.

The rearrangement uses TRBV9 and TRBJ2-2, with 9 bases lining up with TRBD1. CDR3 length: 16 residues. CDR1 SGDLS and CDR2 YYNGEE come from the germline V gene. With 0 bases clipped from V and 5 bases from J, the junction kept 5 bases outside the gene matches. The CDR3 DNA sequence: TGTGCCAGCAGCGTAGCGGGGACAGGGATAACCGGGGAGCTGTTTTTT. The encoded protein is CASSVAGTGITGELFF.

The chain couples TRBV19 to TRBJ1-1, with a tentative D call TRBD1 (6 bases). Trimming stripped 6 bases from V and 6 bases from J, with 17 bases between. The CDR3 loop spans 14 amino acids. Germline V gene sequence: CDR1 LNHDA, CDR2 SQIVND (reference sequence). The CDR3 loop reads CASRGRGDVAEAFF. The CDR3 DNA is TGTGCCAGTAGGGGCAGGGGTGATGTAGCTGAAGCTTTCTTT.

The CDR3 DNA follows: TGTGCCAGCAGTTCGGAGGGAGGAAGGGGACTAGCGTATCACGAGCAGTACTTC. Protein: CASSSEGGRGLAYHEQYF. The chain couples TRBV27 to TRBJ2-7, with 10 bases matching TRBD2. Per the germline V gene, CDR1 is MNHEY and CDR2 is SMNVEV (reference sequence). There are 18 residues in the CDR3. The J segment lost 5 bases and the V segment lost 4 bases, leaving 17 bases of the junction unmatched.

In its sample, this clone was seen once. This chain joins TRBV10-1 and TRBJ2-1; no firm D call. V lost 5 bases to trimming and J lost 1 base, with 12 bases between them. The CDR3 covers 15 residues. Germline V CDR1 and CDR2: WNHNN, SYGVQD (reference sequence). CDR3 sequence reads: CASSPTLGSYNEQFF. The CDR3 DNA is TGCGCCAGCAGTCCGACATTAGGTTCCTACAATGAGCAGTTCTTC.

The CDR3 DNA sequence: TGCGCCAGCAGCACAGGGACGGAGGCCAATCAGCCCCAGCATTTT. Translation gives CASSTGTEANQPQHF. The chain recombines TRBV5-1 with TRBJ1-5; tentative D call: TRBD1 (6 bases). V lost 4 bases and J 3 bases, leaving 14 bases between the germline ends. Germline V gives CDR1 SGHRS, CDR2 YFSETQ. This CDR3 spans 15 amino acids.

In its sample, this clone was seen once. The chain has TRBV2 and TRBJ2-5, with TRBD2 matching over 15 bases. V dropped 4 bases and J dropped 4; count of bases not matched to a gene: 10. This CDR3 spans 18 amino acids. In germline, CDR1 is SNHLY, CDR2 FYNNEI. The CDR3 reads CASSGTGTSGGLGETQYF. CDR3 DNA sequence: TGTGCCAGCAGTGGTACCGGGACTAGCGGGGGGCTTGGAGAGACCCAGTACTTC. Using reference TRBV2 and TRBJ2-5 for the parts outside the CDR3, the full variable domain is EPEVTQTPSHQVTQMGQEVILRCVPISNHLYFYWYRQILGQKVEFLVSFYNNEISEKSEIFDDQFSVERPDGSNFTLKIRSTKLEDSAMYFCASSGTGTSGGLGETQYFGPGTRLLVL.

The chain joins TRBV19 to TRBJ1-5; 8 nucleotides match TRBD1. This CDR3 region has 13 residues. The germline V gene has CDR1 LNHDA and CDR2 SQIVND (reference sequence). V gave up 9 bases and J gave up 6 bases; unmatched junction bases: 7. DNA of the CDR3: TGTGCCAGCAGTCAGGGGGCGGGTCAGCCCCAGCATTTT. Translation gives CASSQGAGQPQHF.

The V gene is TRBV12-1, the J gene TRBJ1-1. TRBV12-1 is classified as a pseudogene. The CDR3 is 16 residues long. The CDR3 sequence is CASSPKKNPLNTEAFF. Written as DNA, the CDR3 is TGTGCCAGCAGCCCTAAGAAGAATCCCTTGAACACTGAAGCTTTCTTT.

V and J are TRBV15 and TRBJ1-1; D is perhaps TRBD1 (6 bases). This CDR3 region has 17 residues. V lost 0 bases and J lost 5, with 19 bases in between. In germline, CDR1 is LNHNV, CDR2 YYDKDF (reference sequence). The CDR3 DNA is TGTGCCACCAGCAGAGAGGGCACAGGGTGGCCAGGTACTGAAGCTTTCTTT. Encoded protein: CATSREGTGWPGTEAFF.

This clone has just a few counts. The chain combines TRBV15 with TRBJ2-2; 7 nucleotides line up with TRBD2. Germline V lookup: CDR1 LNHNV, CDR2 YYDKDF (reference sequence). V lost 0 bases, J lost 0 bases, and 10 bases stayed unmatched. This CDR3 has 19 amino acids. The CDR3, as DNA: TGTGCCACCAGCAGAGATTCTCGGCTAGCGGTCACGAACACCGGGGAGCTGTTTTTT. Its protein product is CATSRDSRLAVTNTGELFF. Using reference TRBV15 and TRBJ2-2 for the parts outside the CDR3, the full variable domain is DAMVIQNPRYQVTQFGKPVTLSCSQTLNHNVMYWYQQKSSQAPKLLFHYYDKDFNNEADTPDNFQSRRPNTSFCFLDIRSPGLGDTAMYLCATSRDSRLAVTNTGELFFGEGSRLTVL.

V gene TRBV18 combines with J gene TRBJ2-7; no reliable D call. Germline-derived CDR1 and CDR2 are KGHSH and LQKENI. Between the trimmed V and J ends, which lost 4 bases and 6 bases, there was a span of 7 bases. This CDR3 region has 11 residues. The CDR3 DNA follows: TGTGCCAGCTCACTTAACAGCGAGCAGTACTTC. Translation: CASSLNSEQYF.

The chain combines TRBV14 with TRBJ2-1, with TRBD1 as a possible D gene (6 bases). The V gene's germline CDR1 is SGHDN and CDR2 FVKESK. The CDR3 is 15 residues long. The V end was cut by 5 bases, the J end by 0 bases, with 11 bases between. CDR3 nucleotide sequence: TGTGCCAGCAGCTACGACAGGCTCTCCTACAATGAGCAGTTCTTC. Protein: CASSYDRLSYNEQFF.

This clone has a count of ten or more. V gene TRBV18 combines with J gene TRBJ1-1; 8 nucleotides line up with TRBD1. CDR3 length equals 13 residues. In germline, CDR1 is KGHSH, CDR2 LQKENI. J was trimmed by 4 bases and V by 4 bases; bases with no gene match: 2. The CDR3 spells CASSLTGGTEAFF. CDR3 in DNA: TGTGCCAGCTCACTTACAGGGGGCACTGAAGCTTTCTTT.

This chain connects TRBV5-5 to TRBJ2-7; a possible D gene is TRBD1 (5 bases). The CDR3 length is 15 residues. The germline gives CDR1 SGHKS, CDR2 YYEKEE (reference sequence). The V end lost 0 bases, the J end lost 5 bases, and 15 bases lay between the germline ends. For the CDR3, the DNA is TGTGCCAGCAGCTTGGATTTCGAGCCAGGGCACGAGCAGTACTTC. This sequence encodes CASSLDFEPGHEQYF.

Comments on this clone: The sample holds other DNA sequences that translate to the same CDR3. The V call is TRBV6-5, the J call TRBJ2-7, with TRBD1 matching 10 bases. Germline trimming cut 5 bases from V and 1 base from J; bases unmatched to any gene: 5. The germline V gene has CDR1 MNHEY and CDR2 SVGAGI. The CDR3 consists of 15 residues. This CDR3 reads CASSPGTGASYEQYF. As DNA, the CDR3 is TGTGCCAGCAGTCCCGGGACAGGGGCTTCCTACGAGCAGTACTTC.

The chain has TRBV4-1 and TRBJ1-1; 7 bases agree with TRBD1. V lost 2 bases, J lost 0 bases, and 9 bases stayed unmatched. The CDR3 loop spans 17 amino acids. Germline V gene sequence: CDR1 MGHRA, CDR2 YSYEKL. The CDR3 loop reads CASSQYNGGTVNTEAFF. The DNA of the CDR3 is TGCGCCAGCAGCCAATATAACGGCGGGACAGTGAACACTGAAGCTTTCTTT.

V and J are TRBV6-5 and TRBJ1-6, with 8 bases fitting TRBD1. V lost 3 bases, J lost 7 bases, and 5 bases stayed unmatched. This CDR3 spans 15 amino acids. CDR1 and CDR2 from the germline V gene are MNHEY and SVGAGI. The CDR3 region is CASSYTRGQNSPLHF. The CDR3 nucleotides are TGTGCCAGCAGTTATACCAGGGGGCAGAATTCACCCCTCCACTTT.

A single count supports this clone. The chain links TRBV18 to TRBJ2-5; 11 bases map to TRBD2. The CDR3 is 17 amino acids. Germline-derived CDR1 and CDR2 are KGHSH and LQKENI. V dropped 2 bases and J dropped 2; count of bases not matched to a gene: 7. The CDR3 DNA reads as TGTGCCAGCTCACCAGAACTAGCGGGGGTACCGCAAGAGACCCAGTACTTC. Amino acids: CASSPELAGVPQETQYF. Drawing the rest from reference TRBV18 and TRBJ2-5, the complete variable domain is NAGVMQNPRHLVRRRGQEARLRCSPMKGHSHVYWYRQLPEEGLKFMVYLQKENIIDESGMPKERFSAEFPKEGPSILRIQQVVRGDSAAYFCASSPELAGVPQETQYFGPGTRLLVL.

This clone was observed a single time. The rearrangement joins TRBV10-3 to TRBJ1-5; 10 bases match TRBD1. Trimming cost V 2 bases and J 7 bases; bases outside gene matches: 5. Germline assignment: CDR1 ENHRY and CDR2 SYGVKD. The CDR3 extends over 15 amino acids. CDR3: CAISEDRGLGQPQHF. DNA of the CDR3: TGTGCCATCAGTGAGGACAGGGGGCTAGGGCAGCCCCAGCATTTT.

The DNA of the CDR3 is TGTGCCAGCAGCCCCCGGACAGGGGGGATTTCTGAAGCTTTCTTT. This sequence encodes CASSPRTGGISEAFF. V usage is TRBV7-2 and J usage is TRBJ1-1; 10 bases align to TRBD1. V shed 5 bases and J 6 bases; nucleotides not matched to a gene: 9. Germline assignment: CDR1 SGHTA and CDR2 FQGNSA. The CDR3 consists of 15 residues. Full variable domain (missing parts from reference TRBV7-2 and TRBJ1-1): GAGVSQSPSNKVTEKGKDVELRCDPISGHTALYWYRQSLGQGLEFLIYFQGNSAPDKSGLPSDRFSAERTGGSVSTLTIQRTQQEDSAVYLCASSPRTGGISEAFFGQGTRLTVV.

V gene TRBV3-1 (or the pseudogene TRBV3-2) combines with J gene TRBJ1-3; unclear D gene. Per the germline V gene, CDR1 is LGHDT and CDR2 is YNNKEL (reference sequence). The CDR3 spans 15 residues. The germline V and J ends were trimmed by 0 bases and 0 bases, with 6 bases remaining between them. The chain's CDR3 is CASSQDLSSGNTIYF. The CDR3 DNA is TGTGCCAGCAGCCAAGACCTTTCCTCTGGAAACACCATATATTTT.

The table lists this clone with a few counts. The chain couples TRBV5-1 to TRBJ2-1; maybe TRBD2 (6 bases). V lost 0 bases and J 5 bases, leaving 9 bases between the germline ends. Germline V gives CDR1 SGHRS, CDR2 YFSETQ. CDR3 length: 14 residues. The DNA of the CDR3 is TGCGCCAGCAGCTTGGTAGGGACTCACAATGAGCAGTTCTTC. It codes for CASSLVGTHNEQFF.

V is TRBV2 and J is TRBJ2-7; the D gene is possibly TRBD1 (6 bases). Trimming removed 6 bases at V and 2 bases at J, with 17 bases between. This CDR3 has 15 amino acids. Germline CDR1 and CDR2: SNHLY and FYNNEI. DNA for the CDR3: TGTGCCAGCAGCAGAGATGGGGGCCTTGCCTACGAGCAGTACTTC. It codes for CASSRDGGLAYEQYF. The full variable domain, its missing parts supplied by reference TRBV2 and TRBJ2-7, is EPEVTQTPSHQVTQMGQEVILRCVPISNHLYFYWYRQILGQKVEFLVSFYNNEISEKSEIFDDQFSVERPDGSNFTLKIRSTKLEDSAMYFCASSRDGGLAYEQYFGPGTRLTVT.

The gene calls are TRBV25-1 and TRBJ1-1, with 9 bases that match TRBD1. V was pared by 6 bases and J by 4 bases, with 12 bases of the junction left unmatched. The germline V gene encodes CDR1 MGHDK and CDR2 SYGVNS. CDR3 length: 16 amino acids. The CDR3 protein is CASRVEDRGFGTEAFF. CDR3 coding DNA: TGTGCCAGCAGAGTGGAGGACAGGGGTTTTGGCACTGAAGCTTTCTTT.

This chain joins TRBV28 and TRBJ2-7, with D possibly TRBD1 on 7 matching bases. The germline gives CDR1 MDHEN, CDR2 SYDVKM. CDR3 length: 15 amino acids. V lost 6 bases and J lost 0, with 15 bases in between. The CDR3 DNA sequence: TGTGCCAGCAGCCTCGACAGGGACTTCTCCTACGAGCAGTACTTC. This sequence encodes CASSLDRDFSYEQYF. The full variable domain, rest sourced from reference TRBV28 and TRBJ2-7, is DVKVTQSSRYLVKRTGEKVFLECVQDMDHENMFWYRQDPGLGLRLIYFSYDVKMKEKGDIPEGYSVSREKKERFSLILESASTNQTSMYLCASSLDRDFSYEQYFGPGTRLTVT.

The chain uses TRBV18 and TRBJ2-7, with 7 bases matching TRBD1. The CDR3 loop spans 14 amino acids. Germline-derived CDR1 and CDR2 are KGHSH and LQKENI. V lost 4 bases, J lost 3 bases, and 6 bases stayed unmatched. In DNA form, the CDR3 reads TGTGCCAGCTCACTGGGACAGTCCAACTACGAGCAGTACTTC. This gives the protein CASSLGQSNYEQYF.